Listed here are 30 T cell receptor beta chains from one sample, sequenced in a study of T cell repertoires in cytomegalovirus infection (dated by TCRdb to the late 2010s). TCRdb lists the instrument as Illumina HiSeq 1500. The raw public reads went through TCRdb reprocessing: fastp at Q25, MiXCR clone calling, in-frame beta chains kept. One record per CDR3 amino acid sequence lists the most common genes and DNA. The table for this sample lists more than 350,000 distinct CDR3 sequences; approximately 33% of them were counted only once. The ten top clones hold approximately 14% of the sample. The sequenced material came from PBMCs. These receptors came from a human donor in good health (CMV status not recorded). Some clones in this sample may be carry-over from other donors' samples.

This chain uses TRBV7-6 with TRBJ1-4; the match to TRBD1 covers 9 bases. The V segment lost 4 bases and the J segment 7 bases; nucleotides outside the gene matches: 4. This CDR3 is built from 14 residues. Germline V gives CDR1 SGHVS, CDR2 FNYEAQ. CDR3 DNA sequence: TGTGCCAGCAGCTCGGGACAGGGCTTTGAAAAACTGTTTTTT. Amino acids: CASSSGQGFEKLFF.

This clonotype was observed at least ten times. The chain uses TRBV7-8 and TRBJ2-5; D might be TRBD2 (5 bases). Trimming took 0 bases from V and 2 from J, leaving 10 bases between them. From germline, CDR1 is SGHVS and CDR2 FQNEAQ. CDR3 length: 15 amino acids. CDR3 nucleotide sequence: TGTGCCAGCAGCTTAGCCCTTGGCGGGCAAGAGACCCAGTACTTC. Its protein is CASSLALGGQETQYF. Together with reference TRBV7-8 and TRBJ2-5, the CDR3 gives the full variable domain: GAGVSQSPRYKVAKRGQDVALRCDPISGHVSLFWYQQALGQGPEFLTYFQNEAQLDKSGLPSDRFFAERPEGSVSTLKIQRTQQEDSAVYLCASSLALGGQETQYFGPGTRLLVL.

The CDR3 reads CASSTGRSYNSPLHF. CDR3 bases: TGTGCCAGCAGTACAGGGAGGTCCTATAATTCACCCCTCCACTTT. V is TRBV5-8 and J is TRBJ1-6; D might be TRBD1 (6 bases). Looked up from germline, CDR1 is SGHTS and CDR2 is YDEGEE. Trimming cost V 5 bases and J 1 base, with 10 bases left between them. This CDR3 contains 15 residues.

This rearrangement joins TRBV6-2 or TRBV6-3 to TRBJ1-1; D is possibly TRBD1 (6 bases). Germline V CDR1 and CDR2: MNHEY, SVGEGT. Between the trimmed V and J ends, which lost 2 bases and 10 bases, there was a span of 17 bases. This CDR3 region has 14 residues. In nucleotides, the CDR3 is TGTGCCAGCAGTTACAAGGACAGAGGCGGCGCAGCTTTCTTT. Translation gives CASSYKDRGGAAFF.

The chain is built from TRBV6-5 and TRBJ2-3; TRBD2 agrees at 11 bases. The CDR3 sequence is 15 residues long. Trimming took 5 bases from V and 4 from J; bases not matched to a gene: 5. The germline V gene encodes CDR1 MNHEY and CDR2 SVGAGI. The CDR3 loop is CASSTPSGGSDTQYF. In DNA, the CDR3 is TGTGCCAGCAGTACGCCTAGCGGGGGGTCAGATACGCAGTATTTT.

This clonotype was detected ten times or more. The chain employs TRBV5-6 and TRBJ1-1, with D perhaps matching TRBD1 (6 bases). The CDR3 runs to 12 residues. The germline gives CDR1 SGHDT, CDR2 YYEEEE. V gave up 3 bases and J gave up 7 bases, with 10 bases separating them. CDR3 in DNA: TGTGCCAGCAGCTCAGGACAGCTTGAAGCTTTCTTT. Its translation is CASSSGQLEAFF.

The V and J genes are TRBV6-1 and TRBJ1-2; 8 bases map to TRBD1. Germline loops: CDR1 MNHNS, CDR2 SASEGT. The CDR3 is 16 residues long. Unmatched junction bases numbered 7, after V lost 2 bases and J lost 2 bases. The CDR3 region is CASSERTGRGNYGYTF. The CDR3 DNA follows: TGTGCCAGCAGTGAACGGACAGGGCGGGGGAACTATGGCTACACCTTC.

The V gene is TRBV12-5, the J gene TRBJ2-2; D remains ambiguous. The CDR3 is 11 residues long. The V and J ends lost 6 bases and 7 bases respectively, with 6 bases between them. Germline CDR1 is LGHNT and CDR2 is FRNRAP. The CDR3 coding sequence is TGTGCTAGTGGCGTTGGCGGGGAGCTGTTTTTT. It translates to CASGVGGELFF.

The V and J genes are TRBV6-5 and TRBJ1-3; TRBD1 is a possible D gene (5 bases). Trimming removed 5 bases at V and 0 bases at J, with 11 bases between. This CDR3 contains 15 residues. From germline, CDR1 is MNHEY and CDR2 SVGAGI. CDR3 residues: CASSLRDVSGNTIYF. The CDR3 DNA reads as TGTGCCAGCAGTCTCCGGGACGTCTCTGGAAACACCATATATTTT.

As regards this clonotype: Possible read error: a much larger clone is one base away. The CDR3 DNA sequence: TGTGCCAGCAGCTACGGGACACATACCACTGAAGCTTTCTTT. Translating gives CASSYGTHTTEAFF. The chain carries TRBV6-2 or TRBV6-3 and TRBJ1-1; possibly TRBD1 for D (6 bases). The V end was cut by 6 bases, the J end by 4 bases, with 15 bases between. CDR3 length: 14 amino acids. Germline V lookup: CDR1 MNHEY, CDR2 SVGEGT.

The rearrangement uses TRBV2 and TRBJ2-1; 13 nucleotides agree with TRBD2. Germline lookup yields CDR1 SNHLY and CDR2 FYNNEI. The trim removed 0 bases at V and 4 bases at J, leaving 0 bases unmatched. This CDR3 spans 16 amino acids. In nucleotides, the CDR3 is TGTGCCAGCAGTGAAGCGACTAGCGGGGGGTACAATGAGCAGTTCTTC. It encodes CASSEATSGGYNEQFF.

V gene TRBV10-3 combines with J gene TRBJ2-1; 8 bases agree with TRBD2. Losses at the gene ends were 5 bases for V and 9 bases for J; bases not matched to a gene: 12. Germline assignment: CDR1 ENHRY and CDR2 SYGVKD. The CDR3 covers 15 residues. Written as DNA, the CDR3 is TGTGCCATCAGTCCCGGGGGGGCATCGGACGTTGAGCAGTTCTTC. This gives the protein CAISPGGASDVEQFF.

J is TRBJ2-2 and V is TRBV6-1; TRBD1 matches 7 bases. This CDR3 has 18 residues. Germline CDR1 is MNHNS and CDR2 is SASEGT. Trimming at V came to 0 bases and at J to 1 base, leaving 8 bases not matched to a gene. In nucleotides, the CDR3 is TGTGCCAGCAGTGAAGCGCTGTGGACAGGAGGGAACACCGGGGAGCTGTTTTTT. Protein product: CASSEALWTGGNTGELFF.

The rearrangement links TRBV6-1 to TRBJ2-7, with D perhaps matching TRBD1 (7 bases). From germline, CDR1 is MNHNS and CDR2 SASEGT. V lost 7 bases, J lost 2 bases, and 18 bases lay in between. CDR3 length: 15 residues. CDR3: CASTQGGLPTYEQYF. The CDR3 nucleotides are TGTGCCAGCACCCAGGGGGGATTGCCCACCTACGAGCAGTACTTC.

This clonotype came up many times. The chain carries TRBV7-2 and TRBJ1-3, with 7 bases identical to TRBD1. CDR3 length: 15 residues. The ends lost 1 base at V and 0 bases at J; junction bases unmatched: 0. Germline CDR1 and CDR2: SGHTA and FQGNSA. Here the CDR3 DNA reads TGTGCCAGCAGCTTAGACAGGGGCTCTGGAAACACCATATATTTT. Its protein is CASSLDRGSGNTIYF.

Turning to this clonotype: Compared with germline, one end of the junction differs, possibly owing to a read error. The chain joins TRBV7-2 to TRBJ2-2; perhaps TRBD2 as D (5 bases). The CDR3 has 15 amino acids. CDR1 SGHTA and CDR2 FQGNSA come from the germline V gene. The CDR3 nucleotides read TGTGCCAGCAGCGTAGCCGGACTCATCACCGGGGAGCTGTTTTTT. Protein: CASSVAGLITGELFF.

This clonotype was counted many times. The V and J genes are TRBV7-2 and TRBJ2-5; the D is unclear. V lost 4 bases and J lost 1, with 13 bases in between. The germline V gene encodes CDR1 SGHTA and CDR2 FQGNSA. The CDR3 runs 15 residues. The CDR3 region is CASSSQPLSQETQYF. CDR3 nucleotides: TGTGCCAGCAGCTCCCAACCACTTAGCCAAGAGACCCAGTACTTC.

This clonotype has a handful of counts. The chain has TRBV27 and TRBJ2-3; the D gene is possibly TRBD1 (5 bases). This CDR3 contains 14 residues. Per the germline V gene, CDR1 is MNHEY and CDR2 is SMNVEV (reference sequence). V lost 2 bases and J lost 6, with 12 bases in between. The CDR3 is CASSLVRAMDTQYF. CDR3 DNA: TGTGCCAGCAGTTTAGTCAGGGCCATGGATACGCAGTATTTT.

The V call is TRBV7-2, the J call TRBJ2-3, with TRBD2 identical over 9 bases. CDR1 is SGHTA and CDR2 is FQGNSA in the germline V gene. J lost 3 bases, V lost 1 base, and 5 bases had no gene match. This CDR3 region has 16 residues. The CDR3 region is CASSLGGGGGTDTQYF. The CDR3 nucleotides are TGTGCCAGCAGCTTAGGCGGGGGGGGTGGGACAGATACGCAGTATTTT.

This clonotype has a count of ten or more. The CDR3 is CASSLAGVGYEQYF. The CDR3 coding sequence is TGTGCCAGCAGCTTAGCAGGGGTCGGCTACGAGCAGTACTTC. The chain recombines TRBV7-2 with TRBJ2-7, with a weak D call TRBD1 (5 bases). The length of the CDR3 is 14 residues. The germline CDR1 and CDR2 sequences are SGHTA and FQGNSA. The germline V and J ends were trimmed by 0 bases and 3 bases, with 9 bases remaining between them.

The chain combines TRBV30 with TRBJ1-1; 7 positions agree with TRBD1. The CDR3 has 16 residues. Germline trimming cut 2 bases from V and 1 base from J; bases unmatched to any gene: 10. CDR1 is GTSNPN, CDR2 SVGIG, per germline (reference sequence). The CDR3 protein is CAWSPRSTGRNTEAFF. In DNA form, the CDR3 reads TGTGCCTGGAGTCCACGTTCGACAGGGAGGAACACTGAAGCTTTCTTT.

This chain links TRBV15 with TRBJ2-1, with 8 bases aligning to TRBD2. The CDR3 length is 15 residues. The V gene's germline CDR1 is LNHNV and CDR2 YYDKDF (reference sequence). The J segment lost 5 bases and the V segment lost 6 bases, leaving 9 bases of the junction unmatched. Here the CDR3 reads CATRERAGENNEQFF. CDR3 in DNA: TGTGCCACCAGGGAGAGAGCGGGGGAGAACAATGAGCAGTTCTTC.

The table lists this clonotype with many counts. J is TRBJ2-7 and V is TRBV19, with D possibly matching TRBD1 (6 bases). Between the trimmed V and J ends, which lost 6 bases and 3 bases, there was a span of 15 bases. The length of the CDR3 is 14 residues. The germline V gene encodes CDR1 LNHDA and CDR2 SQIVND (reference sequence). CDR3 amino acids: CASRKQGQNYEQYF. DNA of the CDR3: TGTGCCAGTAGGAAGCAGGGGCAGAACTACGAGCAGTACTTC.

The chain is built from TRBV27 and TRBJ2-5; D remains ambiguous. V was clipped by 3 bases and J by 1 base, with 9 bases between them. This CDR3 comprises 14 residues. Germline-derived CDR1 and CDR2 are MNHEY and SMNVEV (reference sequence). CDR3 sequence reads: CASSFGPRQETQYF. Written as DNA, the CDR3 is TGTGCCAGCAGTTTTGGACCCCGCCAAGAGACCCAGTACTTC.

This clonotype was recorded many times. This rearrangement joins TRBV7-8 to TRBJ1-5; a possible D gene is TRBD1 (6 bases). Germline CDR1 is SGHVS and CDR2 is FQNEAQ. Trimming left V 5 bases short and J 7 bases short, with 21 bases between. The CDR3 consists of 16 residues. The CDR3 protein is CASSARDIPWGQPQHF. The CDR3 DNA follows: TGTGCCAGCAGCGCCCGGGACATCCCCTGGGGACAGCCCCAGCATTTT.

The chain employs TRBV2 and TRBJ1-1; D is unresolved. CDR3 length: 13 residues. V dropped 1 base and J dropped 2 bases, with 5 bases sitting between them. CDR1 is SNHLY and CDR2 is FYNNEI in the germline V gene. The CDR3 protein is CASSEDGNTEAFF. CDR3 nucleotides: TGTGCCAGCAGTGAAGACGGTAACACTGAAGCTTTCTTT.

The gene calls are TRBV27 and TRBJ1-6; a weak D match, TRBD1 (6 bases). V was trimmed by 3 bases and J by 10 bases, leaving 19 bases between them. CDR3 length: 16 residues. Per germline, CDR1 MNHEY and CDR2 SMNVEV (reference sequence). The CDR3 nucleotides read TGTGCCAGCAGTTTCCTCAGGGGCATCGATGGATCACCCCTCCACTTT. Translated, it gives CASSFLRGIDGSPLHF.

This clonotype was picked up a small number of times. V gene TRBV28 combines with J gene TRBJ2-7, with TRBD1 matching over 7 bases. The CDR3 runs to 16 residues. The J segment lost 4 bases and the V segment lost 3 bases, leaving 12 bases of the junction unmatched. Germline V gene lookup returns CDR1 MDHEN and CDR2 SYDVKM. The CDR3, as DNA: TGTGCCAGCAGTTTTGAAGGACAGGTTAGGGTGTACGAGCAGTACTTC. It translates to CASSFEGQVRVYEQYF. The variable domain in full, completed from reference TRBV28 and TRBJ2-7, reads DVKVTQSSRYLVKRTGEKVFLECVQDMDHENMFWYRQDPGLGLRLIYFSYDVKMKEKGDIPEGYSVSREKKERFSLILESASTNQTSMYLCASSFEGQVRVYEQYFGPGTRLTVT.

The V and J genes are TRBV6-9 and TRBJ1-5; TRBD1 is a possible D gene (5 bases). Trimming cost V 0 bases and J 1 base, with 13 bases left between them. Germline assignment: CDR1 MNHGY and CDR2 SVAAGI. The CDR3 covers 17 residues. The DNA of the CDR3 is TGTGCCAGCAGTTATTCCCGAAACAGGAGAAGCAATCAGCCCCAGCATTTT. It translates to CASSYSRNRRSNQPQHF.

This chain uses TRBV11-2 with TRBJ2-7; the match to TRBD1 covers 8 bases. Germline assignment: CDR1 SGHAT and CDR2 FQNNGV. The CDR3 runs to 17 residues. Trimming cost V 0 bases and J 0 bases; bases outside gene matches: 7. The CDR3 spells CASSLDRVQGVSYEQYF. DNA for the CDR3: TGTGCCAGCAGCTTAGATCGGGTACAGGGGGTCTCCTACGAGCAGTACTTC.